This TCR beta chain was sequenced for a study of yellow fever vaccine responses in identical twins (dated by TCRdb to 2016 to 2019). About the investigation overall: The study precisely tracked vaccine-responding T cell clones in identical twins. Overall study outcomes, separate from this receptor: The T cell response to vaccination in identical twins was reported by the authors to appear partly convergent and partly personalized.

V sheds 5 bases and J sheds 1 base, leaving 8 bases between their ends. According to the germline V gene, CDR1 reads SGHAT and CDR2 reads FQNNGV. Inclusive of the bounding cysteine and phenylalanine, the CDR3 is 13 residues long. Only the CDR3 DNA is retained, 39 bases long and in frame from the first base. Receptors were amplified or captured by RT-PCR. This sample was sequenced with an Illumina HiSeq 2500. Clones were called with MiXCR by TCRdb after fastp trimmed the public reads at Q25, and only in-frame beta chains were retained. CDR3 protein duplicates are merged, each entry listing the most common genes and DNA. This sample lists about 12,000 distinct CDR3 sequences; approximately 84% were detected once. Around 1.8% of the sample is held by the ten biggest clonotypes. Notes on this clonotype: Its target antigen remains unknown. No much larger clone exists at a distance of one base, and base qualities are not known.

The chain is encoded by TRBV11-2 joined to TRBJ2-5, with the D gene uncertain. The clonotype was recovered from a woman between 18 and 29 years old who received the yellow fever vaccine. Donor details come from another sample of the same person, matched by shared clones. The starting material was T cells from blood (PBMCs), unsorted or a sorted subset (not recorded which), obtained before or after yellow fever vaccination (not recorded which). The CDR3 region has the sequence CASSRTLQETQYF. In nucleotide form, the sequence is TGTGCCAGCAGCCGCACCCTCCAAGAGACCCAGTACTTC.